The T cell receptor beta chain described here comes from a study of blood T cell repertoires in COVID-19. Study-wide background: PBMCs, B-cell-depleted T cells, or T cells provided the cDNA or gDNA that made up the material.

Only a few counts were recorded for this clone. Original data processing: Reference gene primer amplification in the assay estimated nucleated cell counts. Sequencing used immunoSEQ multiplex PCR; TCRdb keeps in-frame clones, though not all of them. V, J and clone size reflect that table, while D and trimming were determined from the DNA. The sample holds fewer than 450,000 clones; about 88% are singletons and the top ten take approximately 1%. V gave up 1 base and J gave up 5 bases; unmatched junction bases: 4. This CDR3 is 15 amino acids long. Germline values: CDR1 SGHTA, CDR2 FQGNSA. All recovered Cohort 3 donors got two negative PCRs, got clearance, or saw symptom resolution.

The sequence was obtained from a woman under 40 who had recovered from COVID-19. The sample was PBMCs or T cells enriched from blood (not recorded which). This sequence joins TRBV7-2 and TRBJ2-1, with 8 bases lining up with TRBD2. CDR3 residues: CASSLVAGRNNEQFF. The CDR3 coding sequence is TGTGCCAGCAGCTTAGTAGCGGGGCGGAACAATGAGCAGTTCTTC.